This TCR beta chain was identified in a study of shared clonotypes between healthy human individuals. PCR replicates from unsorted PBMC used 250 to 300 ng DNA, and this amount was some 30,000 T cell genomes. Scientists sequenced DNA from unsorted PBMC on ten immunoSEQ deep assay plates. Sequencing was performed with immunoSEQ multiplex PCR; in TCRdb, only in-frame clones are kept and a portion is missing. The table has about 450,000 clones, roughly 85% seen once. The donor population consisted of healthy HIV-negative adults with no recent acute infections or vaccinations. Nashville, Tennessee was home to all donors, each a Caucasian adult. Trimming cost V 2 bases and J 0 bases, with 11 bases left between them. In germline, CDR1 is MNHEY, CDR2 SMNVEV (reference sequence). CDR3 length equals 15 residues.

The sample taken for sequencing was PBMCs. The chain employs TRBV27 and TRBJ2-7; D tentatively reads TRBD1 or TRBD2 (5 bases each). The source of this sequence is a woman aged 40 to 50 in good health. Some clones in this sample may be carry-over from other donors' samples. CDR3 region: CASSLQGTSSYEQYF. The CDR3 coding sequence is TGTGCCAGCAGTTTACAGGGTACTAGCTCCTACGAGCAGTACTTC.